One sample yielded the 18 T cell receptor beta chains listed below, sequenced in a study of blood T cell repertoires in COVID-19. Using immunoSEQ multiplex PCR, the repertoire was profiled, and TCRdb retains in-frame clones only, with some absent. The sample carries fewer than 250,000 clones, about 86% recorded once. The sample consisted of peripheral blood. The source of these receptors is a woman aged 50 to 60 with acute or convalescent COVID-19.

This chain links TRBV30 with TRBJ1-5; D not certain. Germline V lookup: CDR1 GTSNPN, CDR2 SVGIG (reference sequence). There are 13 residues in the CDR3. V was cut by 1 base and J by 6 bases, with 10 bases left in between. CDR3 amino acids: CAWSDREGQPQHF. The CDR3 region has the DNA TGTGCCTGGAGTGATAGGGAGGGTCAGCCCCAGCATTTT.

The chain links TRBV27 to TRBJ2-7; 10 bases agree with TRBD1. Trimming at V came to 10 bases and at J to 6 bases, leaving 12 bases not matched to a gene. Germline CDR1 is MNHEY and CDR2 is SMNVEV (reference sequence). The CDR3 loop spans 14 amino acids. For the CDR3, the DNA is TGTGCCACCAAAACGGCGAGACAGGGGGCCGAGCAGTACTTC. Translated: CATKTARQGAEQYF.

The gene calls are TRBV6-5 and TRBJ1-4; 10 positions agree with TRBD1. Trimming at V came to 6 bases and at J to 4 bases, leaving 5 bases not matched to a gene. Germline loops: CDR1 MNHEY, CDR2 SVGAGI. The CDR3 covers 15 residues. The CDR3 DNA reads TGTGCCAGCAGCCCCCGGGACAGGGGTAATGAAAAACTGTTTTTT. It encodes CASSPRDRGNEKLFF.

V usage is TRBV29-1 and J usage is TRBJ2-1; 8 nucleotides agree with TRBD2. Germline V lookup: CDR1 SQVTM, CDR2 ANQGSEA. This CDR3 has 16 residues. Losses at the gene ends were 5 bases for V and 0 bases for J; bases not matched to a gene: 9. CDR3 DNA: TGCAGCGTTTTAACTAGCGGACCCAGCTCCTACAATGAGCAGTTCTTC. Amino acid sequence: CSVLTSGPSSYNEQFF.

The chain uses TRBV13 and TRBJ2-2; 7 nucleotides match TRBD1. J gave up 1 base and V 0 bases, and 5 bases lay outside the gene matches. The CDR3 is 17 amino acids. Germline CDR1 reads PRHDT; CDR2 reads FYEKMQ (reference sequence). As DNA, the CDR3 is TGTGCCAGCAGCTTAGGCACAGGGGCTTTGAACACCGGGGAGCTGTTTTTT. Protein sequence: CASSLGTGALNTGELFF.

The chain combines TRBV7-8 with TRBJ2-5; TRBD1 might be the D (6 bases). V was clipped by 5 bases and J by 3 bases, with 13 bases between them. The CDR3 covers 14 residues. Germline V gene lookup returns CDR1 SGHVS and CDR2 FQNEAQ. CDR3 in DNA: TGTGCCAGCAGCCTCTACAGGGTTGAAGAGACCCAGTACTTC. This sequence encodes CASSLYRVEETQYF.

In this sample, this clone turned up once. This rearrangement joins TRBV19 to TRBJ1-4; 8 bases agree with TRBD1. The V gene's germline CDR1 is LNHDA and CDR2 SQIVND (reference sequence). V was clipped by 9 bases and J by 3 bases; unmatched bases: 3. This CDR3 contains 13 residues. For the CDR3, the DNA is TGTGCCAGCGGGACAGGCGCTAATGAAAAACTGTTTTTT. This codes for CASGTGANEKLFF.

This chain joins TRBV3-1 (or the pseudogene TRBV3-2) and TRBJ2-1; D unresolved. Per the germline V gene, CDR1 is LGHDT and CDR2 is YNNKEL (reference sequence). The CDR3 covers 11 residues. Trimming removed 4 bases at V and 7 bases at J, with 5 bases between. The CDR3 nucleotides are TGTGCCAGCAGCCTTACTAATGAGCAGTTCTTC. Amino acid sequence: CASSLTNEQFF.

The genes are TRBV28 and TRBJ1-5; 7 positions agree with TRBD1. The V segment lost 6 bases and the J segment 0 bases; nucleotides outside the gene matches: 20. The CDR3 spans 20 residues. The germline gives CDR1 MDHEN, CDR2 SYDVKM. In nucleotides, the CDR3 is TGTGCCAGCAGCTCTGGCGCCGGGACAGTTATGGGGTATAGCAATCAGCCCCAGCATTTT. This codes for CASSSGAGTVMGYSNQPQHF.

V and J are TRBV14 and TRBJ2-7; perhaps TRBD1 as D (5 bases). Germline lookup yields CDR1 SGHDN and CDR2 FVKESK. The CDR3 contains 16 residues. V lost 4 bases and J lost 6, with 22 bases in between. CDR3 residues: CASSPRSGQGPFEQYF. The CDR3 nucleotides read TGTGCCAGCAGCCCACGTTCTGGTCAGGGCCCGTTCGAGCAGTACTTC.

This chain connects TRBV6-6 to TRBJ1-6; 10 bases are a match to TRBD1. J lost 7 bases, V lost 6 bases, and 6 bases had no gene match. Germline CDR1 and CDR2: MNHNY and SVGAGI (reference sequence). There are 15 residues in the CDR3. The CDR3 nucleotides are TGTGCCAGCAGGGGGGGACAGGGGATAAATTCACCCCTCCACTTT. Amino acid sequence: CASRGGQGINSPLHF.

This sequence joins TRBV7-3 and TRBJ2-3; 8 bases align to TRBD2. V was pared by 2 bases and J by 4 bases, with 2 bases of the junction left unmatched. The CDR3 extends over 14 amino acids. Germline V lookup: CDR1 SGHTA, CDR2 FQGTGA. The CDR3 loop is CASSLGTSSDTQYF. The CDR3 bases are TGTGCCAGCAGCTTAGGGACTAGTTCAGATACGCAGTATTTT.

This clone came up a few times. This rearrangement joins TRBV27 to TRBJ2-1, with a possible D match to TRBD1 (5 bases). Germline CDR1 and CDR2: MNHEY and SMNVEV (reference sequence). There are 17 residues in the CDR3. The V and J ends lost 5 bases and 0 bases respectively, with 17 bases between them. The CDR3 DNA is TGTGCCAGCAGTCCACCTAGGGGATCCCCCTCCTACAATGAGCAGTTCTTC. It specifies CASSPPRGSPSYNEQFF.

The chain uses TRBV7-3 and TRBJ2-4; 9 bases agree with TRBD1. The CDR3 is made up of 14 amino acids. With 5 bases clipped from V and 6 bases from J, the junction kept 5 bases outside the gene matches. Germline lookup yields CDR1 SGHTA and CDR2 FQGTGA. CDR3 loop: CASSPGTGSNIQYF. The CDR3 coding sequence is TGTGCCAGCAGCCCAGGGACAGGGTCAAACATTCAGTACTTC.

The V and J genes are TRBV6-1 and TRBJ2-6, with D perhaps matching TRBD2 (6 bases). CDR1 and CDR2 (germline): MNHNS, SASEGT. This CDR3 has 20 amino acids. Trimming removed 2 bases from V and 2 bases from J, with 22 bases in between. The CDR3 is CASSEREKTGGFTGANVLTF. Written as DNA, the CDR3 is TGTGCCAGCAGTGAAAGGGAGAAAACAGGAGGGTTCACTGGGGCCAACGTCCTGACTTTC.

J is TRBJ2-1 and V is TRBV5-1; 12 positions agree with TRBD2. The CDR3 has 16 residues. Germline trimming cut 3 bases from V and 2 bases from J; bases unmatched to any gene: 3. The germline CDR1 and CDR2 sequences are SGHRS and YFSETQ. CDR3 DNA: TGCGCCAGCAGCTCGGCTAGCGGGAGGGCCTACAATGAGCAGTTCTTC. Translated, it gives CASSSASGRAYNEQFF.

The V gene is TRBV27, the J gene TRBJ1-5; D is uncertain. Trimming shortened V by 1 base and J by 1 base, and 5 bases separated the two germline ends. CDR1 MNHEY and CDR2 SMNVEV come from the germline V gene (reference sequence). CDR3 length equals 14 residues. The CDR3 DNA reads TGTGCCAGCAGTTTATTCGGGAGCAATCAGCCCCAGCATTTT. It specifies CASSLFGSNQPQHF.

CDR3 loop: CASMGAPYEQYF. In nucleotides, the CDR3 is TGTGCCAGCATGGGAGCGCCCTACGAGCAGTACTTC. The chain combines TRBV28 with TRBJ2-7; D is possibly TRBD2 (5 bases). CDR3 length: 12 residues. The germline V and J ends were trimmed by 7 bases and 2 bases, with 9 bases remaining between them. Germline CDR1 is MDHEN and CDR2 is SYDVKM. Combining the CDR3 with reference TRBV28 and TRBJ2-7 gives the whole variable domain DVKVTQSSRYLVKRTGEKVFLECVQDMDHENMFWYRQDPGLGLRLIYFSYDVKMKEKGDIPEGYSVSREKKERFSLILESASTNQTSMYLCASMGAPYEQYFGPGTRLTVT.